The 11 T cell receptor beta chains presented below share a single source sample, sequenced in a study of blood T cell repertoires in COVID-19. The repertoire was sequenced with immunoSEQ multiplex PCR; TCRdb's copy has only in-frame clones and lacks some. The data hold around 500,000 clones, with around 85% observed a single time. The material sequenced was peripheral blood. Receptor source: a human donor in a cohort sampled during active COVID-19.

The rearrangement links TRBV5-1 to TRBJ1-1; 7 bases agree with TRBD1. The CDR3 runs 16 residues. Germline CDR1 reads SGHRS; CDR2 reads YFSETQ. The V segment lost 2 bases and the J segment 5 bases; nucleotides outside the gene matches: 12. CDR3 amino acids: CASSLGPGGIVTEAFF. The CDR3 DNA follows: TGCGCCAGCAGCTTAGGGCCAGGGGGAATAGTAACTGAAGCTTTCTTT.

This chain joins TRBV4-3 and TRBJ1-1; D perhaps matches TRBD1 (6 bases). Germline-derived CDR1 and CDR2 are LGHNA and YSLEER. Trimming removed 2 bases at V and 5 bases at J, with 12 bases between. CDR3 size: 14 residues. CDR3 in amino acids: CASSQRGGRTEAFF. In DNA form, the CDR3 reads TGCGCCAGCAGCCAAAGGGGGGGAAGAACTGAAGCTTTCTTT.

The chain joins TRBV28 to TRBJ1-1; maybe TRBD1 (6 bases). CDR3 length: 16 residues. CDR1 is MDHEN and CDR2 is SYDVKM in the germline V gene. Trimming removed 3 bases from V and 1 base from J, with 15 bases in between. The CDR3 loop reads CASSFGTFPGNTEAFF. The CDR3 DNA is TGTGCCAGCAGTTTCGGGACATTCCCCGGGAACACTGAAGCTTTCTTT.

A few counts support this clone. The chain couples TRBV5-1 to TRBJ2-1; no clear D. The germline V and J ends were trimmed by 3 bases and 9 bases, with 10 bases remaining between them. This CDR3 contains 12 residues. The germline gives CDR1 SGHRS, CDR2 YFSETQ. This CDR3 is CASSSSWSEQFF. The DNA of the CDR3 is TGCGCCAGCAGCTCGAGCTGGAGTGAGCAGTTCTTC.

The genes are TRBV27 and TRBJ2-7; the D gene is possibly TRBD2 (6 bases). V dropped 0 bases and J dropped 6 bases, with 15 bases sitting between them. In germline, CDR1 is MNHEY, CDR2 SMNVEV (reference sequence). CDR3 length: 15 residues. DNA for the CDR3: TGTGCCAGCAGTTTATCCGCGGAGGGTTTACGCGAGCAGTACTTC. Translation: CASSLSAEGLREQYF.

V and J are TRBV2 and TRBJ2-7, with 12 bases lining up with TRBD2. This CDR3 has 15 amino acids. The ends lost 5 bases at V and 2 bases at J; junction bases unmatched: 4. Germline lookup yields CDR1 SNHLY and CDR2 FYNNEI. The CDR3 nucleotides read TGTGCCAGCAGTCCGGGACTAGCGGGTACCTACGAGCAGTACTTC. Its translation: CASSPGLAGTYEQYF.

The chain joins TRBV25-1 to TRBJ2-1, with D possibly matching TRBD2 (6 bases). Germline V CDR1 and CDR2: MGHDK, SYGVNS. Deletions cut 5 bases from V and 7 bases from J, with 18 bases between. The length of the CDR3 is 15 residues. The CDR3 coding sequence is TGTGCCAGCAGTTCGCCGGGGGAGGCAGAAAATGAGCAGTTCTTC. Its translation: CASSSPGEAENEQFF.

The V and J genes are TRBV10-3 and TRBJ1-2, with 7 bases aligning to TRBD1. The CDR3 consists of 15 residues. CDR1 is ENHRY, CDR2 SYGVKD, per germline. V trimming: 6 bases; J trimming: 6 bases; junction bases outside the gene matches: 13. In DNA, the CDR3 is TGTGCCATCAGCCCTACGGACAGGAGGATGGATGGCTACACCTTC. Its translation: CAISPTDRRMDGYTF.

V gene TRBV19 combines with J gene TRBJ2-3; a possible D gene is TRBD1 (5 bases). Germline V lookup: CDR1 LNHDA, CDR2 SQIVND (reference sequence). Trimming removed 7 bases from V and 4 bases from J, with 15 bases in between. There are 14 residues in the CDR3. The CDR3 here is CASMDQTVSDTQYF. CDR3 coding DNA: TGTGCCAGTATGGACCAGACAGTCTCAGATACGCAGTATTTT. The whole variable domain, filled in from reference TRBV19 and TRBJ2-3, reads DGGITQSPKYLFRKEGQNVTLSCEQNLNHDAMYWYRQDPGQGLRLIYYSQIVNDFQKGDIAEGYSVSREKKESFPLTVTSAQKNPTAFYLCASMDQTVSDTQYFGPGTRLTVL.

The chain uses TRBV28 and TRBJ2-2; D might be TRBD2 (5 bases). Germline values: CDR1 MDHEN, CDR2 SYDVKM. V lost 8 bases and J lost 0, with 19 bases in between. This CDR3 spans 17 amino acids. CDR3 protein: CASCQSLGRANTGELFF. The CDR3 region has the DNA TGTGCCAGCTGTCAGAGCCTTGGGCGGGCGAACACCGGGGAGCTGTTTTTT.

This clone came up once. This chain joins TRBV11-2 and TRBJ1-5, with TRBD1 as a possible D gene (5 bases). CDR1 is SGHAT and CDR2 is FQNNGV in the germline V gene. There are 16 residues in the CDR3. Deletions cut 1 base from V and 7 bases from J, with 17 bases between. CDR3 residues: CASSLGGGQAGQPQHF. The CDR3 region has the DNA TGTGCCAGCAGCTTAGGGGGCGGCCAGGCTGGACAGCCCCAGCATTTT.